Included here is one T cell receptor beta chain sequence, with context. No antigen is known for it. Base quality data are lacking; no much larger clone is found one base away. Interpreted using the paper, the time point label stands for: baseline before first vaccination. Vaccinee samples came from UK trials COV001 and COV002, including a single-blind randomized controlled phase 2/3 trial of AZD1222 (ChAdOx1 nCoV-19) in healthy adults. For TCRbeta chain sequencing, PBMC samples from trial participants were taken at day 0 and at day 28 after the second dose. The CDR3 numbers 15 residues from cysteine through phenylalanine. Only the CDR3 DNA is retained, 45 bases long and in frame from the first base. The junction shows trimming of 0 bases on V and 2 bases on J, plus 9 bases between the germline ends. The germline V gene (reference sequence) sets CDR1 to PRHDT and CDR2 to FYEKMQ. These data come from a study of T cell responses to AZD1222 COVID-19 vaccine (TCRdb year 2021). The study in broad terms: Because spike-specific TCR depth and breadth did not differ between the two schedules, AZD1222 recipients who got a second dose at roughly 4 weeks were pooled with those who got a second dose at roughly 12 weeks. A total of approximately 230 trial participants underwent TCR sequencing, of whom roughly 210 received two doses of AZD1222 and some 25 received two doses of the MenACWY control vaccine. Trial participants were enrolled by age into 18-55, 56-69 and 70-plus year subgroups, with around 140, 26 and 57 TCR-sequenced participants respectively.

The CDR3 regions of human TCRbeta chains were analyzed by immunosequencing. The authors' analysis ran thus. Repertoire TCRs were matched against a reference library of SARS-CoV-2-specific TCRs generated with the MIRA antigen-specificity platform. Breadth meant the fraction of unique TCRs that were SARS-CoV-2-associated, whereas depth meant the fraction of total T cells that were SARS-CoV-2-associated. Using the MIRA data, each spike-specific TCR was mapped to the spike region that the TCR reacts to and placed in a CD4 or CD8 class. Log10-transformed breadth and depth values were compared by one-way ANOVA with Sidak's multiple comparisons tests. TCRdb stores this immuneACCESS table with in-frame sequences only. Part of the clones is absent; in the studies checked, under half of the shortfall reflects unresolved V genes, and no reason is known for the rest. V, J and clone size are taken as reported in that table, and D and trimming were inferred from the DNA itself. This sample is represented by some 120,000 clones; around 92% of them were singletons. Under 3.5% of the sample is held by the ten biggest clonotypes.

Study-wide findings and limitations: The 56-69-year group was small, and its depth increase did not reach significance, likely because of low power. Conclusions about previously exposed vaccinees were limited because only six AZD1222 recipients were SARS-CoV-2 seropositive at baseline. Reportedly, almost half of the unique spike-specific TCRs recognized epitopes lying outside the regions that are mutated in the B.1.351 and B.1.1.7 variants. After two AZD1222 doses, both the breadth and the depth of spike-specific TCRs were significantly higher than at day 0 and than in MenACWY recipients. Participants were mostly white British, with more females than males. The authors suggested clonal diversity may have been underestimated. Because no day 14 peak-response samples were available, the repertoires could be characterized only after the peak T cell response. CD4 TCRs associated with the vaccine covered the entire spike protein, and the dominant responses were in regions 160-218 and 743-854.

This receptor chain uses TRBV13 and TRBJ2-3; TRBD2 is perhaps the D gene, given 5 matching bases. Sequenced material: peripheral blood, taken on day 0 of AZD1222 vaccination. The sequence was obtained from an adult in good health. CDR3 region: CASSLGVTNTDTQYF. The DNA reads as follows: TGTGCCAGCAGCTTAGGGGTGACTAACACAGATACGCAGTATTTT.